The entry below gives a single T cell receptor (beta chain) sequence along with its context. Its antigen is undetermined. Sequence at one end of the junction differs from germline and may be a read error. These data belong to a study of shared clonotypes between healthy human individuals. Overall study results and limits: The sole specimen, blood, was sampled, and tissue repertoires likely differ. Around 4.7% was the fraction of naive CD4 clonotypes found shared across several donors.

Assay used: immunoSEQ multiplex PCR; TCRdb lists only in-frame clones, some missing. Among 650,000 to 750,000 clones listed, roughly 70% were seen once. Within Nashville, Tennessee resided all donors, each a Caucasian adult. CD4+ cells yielded CD45RA+ naive and CD45RA-negative memory subsets. The receptor's source is a woman under 40 in good health. Sequenced input: memory CD4+ T cells sorted from blood. The subset: CD45RA-negative fraction.

The CDR3 DNA follows: TGTGCCAGCAGTCCCCCCGGCCAGCCCCAGCATTTT. The encoded protein is CASSPPGQPQHF. The V call is TRBV10-3, the J call TRBJ1-5; no clear D gene. CDR1 and CDR2 from the germline V gene are ENHRY and SYGVKD. The CDR3 length is 12 residues.